This passage covers 18 T cell receptor beta chains from one sample sequenced in a study of blood T cell repertoires in COVID-19. The data were produced by immunoSEQ multiplex PCR, yet TCRdb's version contains in-frame clones alone and is incomplete. The sample includes more than 110,000 clones, 85% of them seen just once. The sequenced sample was peripheral blood. These receptors all stem from a man aged 45 to 65 with acute or convalescent COVID-19.

The chain joins TRBV5-1 to TRBJ2-2; D gene uncertain. V was trimmed by 0 bases and J by 5 bases, leaving 14 bases between them. Looked up from germline, CDR1 is SGHRS and CDR2 is YFSETQ. This CDR3 has 16 residues. CDR3 coding DNA: TGCGCCAGCAGCTTGGGGGTCATTGACTCGACCGGGGAGCTGTTTTTT. Translating it yields CASSLGVIDSTGELFF.

Here the CDR3 reads CASSLVGTTAQETQYF. The CDR3 nucleotides are TGCGCCAGCAGCTTGGTCGGGACTACCGCTCAAGAGACCCAGTACTTC. J is TRBJ2-5 and V is TRBV5-1; TRBD2 aligns across 7 bases. The CDR3 totals 16 residues. V lost 0 bases to trimming and J lost 2 bases; unmatched junction nucleotides: 7. CDR1 SGHRS and CDR2 YFSETQ come from the germline V gene.

This sequence joins TRBV28 and TRBJ1-2; D is unclear. V dropped 6 bases and J dropped 7 bases, with 15 bases sitting between them. The length of the CDR3 is 13 residues. CDR1 MDHEN and CDR2 SYDVKM come from the germline V gene. The CDR3 spells CASRETSVSGYTF. The CDR3 DNA reads TGTGCCAGCAGAGAGACTAGTGTAAGTGGCTACACCTTC.

This clone was recorded a few times. This chain joins TRBV2 and TRBJ1-1; a possible D gene is TRBD1 (6 bases). CDR3 length: 14 residues. Per germline, CDR1 SNHLY and CDR2 FYNNEI. Trimming took 3 bases from V and 5 from J, leaving 13 bases between them. The CDR3 region has the DNA TGTGCCAGCAGTGAGCAGGGGCGGGTTACTGAAGCTTTCTTT. This sequence encodes CASSEQGRVTEAFF. The complete variable domain, with remaining parts taken from reference TRBV2 and TRBJ1-1, reads EPEVTQTPSHQVTQMGQEVILRCVPISNHLYFYWYRQILGQKVEFLVSFYNNEISEKSEIFDDQFSVERPDGSNFTLKIRSTKLEDSAMYFCASSEQGRVTEAFFGQGTRLTVV.

The table lists this clone with a count of one. The chain employs TRBV18 and TRBJ2-7; 9 nucleotides agree with TRBD1. The CDR3 totals 16 residues. Germline V gene lookup returns CDR1 KGHSH and CDR2 LQKENI. J was trimmed by 1 base and V by 5 bases; bases with no gene match: 9. This CDR3 reads CASSMPSGTGSYEQYF. CDR3 nucleotide sequence: TGTGCCAGCTCAATGCCTTCCGGGACAGGGTCCTACGAGCAGTACTTC.

The V gene is TRBV18, the J gene TRBJ2-2, with TRBD1 matching 9 bases. The germline gives CDR1 KGHSH, CDR2 LQKENI. J was trimmed by 3 bases and V by 6 bases; bases with no gene match: 8. The CDR3 has 16 residues. CDR3 sequence reads: CASSPAGQGYTGELFF. CDR3 DNA sequence: TGTGCCAGCTCGCCTGCCGGACAGGGGTACACCGGGGAGCTGTTTTTT.

The chain recombines TRBV5-8 with TRBJ2-7, with TRBD2 as a possible D gene (7 bases). The CDR3 covers 13 residues. Germline CDR1 SGHTS, CDR2 YDEGEE. Trimming shortened V by 4 bases and J by 6 bases, and 14 bases separated the two germline ends. CDR3 sequence reads: CASSPWGGGEQYF. For the CDR3, the DNA is TGTGCCAGCAGCCCCTGGGGAGGGGGCGAGCAGTACTTC.

The chain joins TRBV3-1 (or the pseudogene TRBV3-2) to TRBJ2-1; 13 bases are shared with TRBD2. This CDR3 is 18 amino acids long. Per the germline V gene, CDR1 is LGHDT and CDR2 is YNNKEL (reference sequence). The ends lost 0 bases at V and 8 bases at J; junction bases unmatched: 10. CDR3 sequence: CASSQEATSGGRVDEQFF. The CDR3 nucleotides are TGTGCCAGCAGCCAAGAGGCGACTAGCGGGGGGCGTGTGGATGAGCAGTTCTTC.

The chain is built from TRBV7-8 and TRBJ1-4; 9 bases map to TRBD1. This CDR3 has 17 residues. J was trimmed by 0 bases and V by 3 bases; bases with no gene match: 5. CDR1 is SGHVS, CDR2 FQNEAQ, per germline. CDR3 protein: CASSFGQGFATNEKLFF. The CDR3 coding sequence is TGTGCCAGCAGCTTCGGACAGGGGTTTGCAACTAATGAAAAACTGTTTTTT. The whole variable domain, remainder taken from reference TRBV7-8 and TRBJ1-4, is GAGVSQSPRYKVAKRGQDVALRCDPISGHVSLFWYQQALGQGPEFLTYFQNEAQLDKSGLPSDRFFAERPEGSVSTLKIQRTQQEDSAVYLCASSFGQGFATNEKLFFGSGTQLSVL.

This chain joins TRBV28 and TRBJ2-1, with D perhaps matching TRBD1 (5 bases). This CDR3 has 15 residues. Per germline, CDR1 MDHEN and CDR2 SYDVKM. V lost 6 bases to trimming and J lost 4 bases, with 16 bases between them. CDR3 sequence: CASRIQGGLYNEQFF. As DNA, the CDR3 is TGTGCCAGCAGGATCCAGGGTGGGTTATACAATGAGCAGTTCTTC. The full variable domain, rest sourced from reference TRBV28 and TRBJ2-1, is DVKVTQSSRYLVKRTGEKVFLECVQDMDHENMFWYRQDPGLGLRLIYFSYDVKMKEKGDIPEGYSVSREKKERFSLILESASTNQTSMYLCASRIQGGLYNEQFFGPGTRLTVL.

V and J are TRBV7-2 and TRBJ2-5, with 12 bases lining up with TRBD2. The V segment lost 5 bases and the J segment 5 bases; nucleotides outside the gene matches: 15. CDR3 length: 18 amino acids. Per germline, CDR1 SGHTA and CDR2 FQGNSA. This CDR3 reads CASSRLASGGAPWETQYF. CDR3 DNA: TGTGCCAGCAGCCGTCTTGCTAGCGGGGGGGCCCCGTGGGAGACCCAGTACTTC.

CDR3 sequence (DNA): TGTGCCAGCAGCCCCGGACTAGCGGGGGAGACCCAGTACTTC. This encodes CASSPGLAGETQYF. The chain employs TRBV7-9 and TRBJ2-5; 12 bases map to TRBD2. Losses at the gene ends were 5 bases for V and 5 bases for J; bases not matched to a gene: 3. There are 14 residues in the CDR3. The germline V gene has CDR1 SEHNR and CDR2 FQNEAQ (reference sequence). The full variable domain, with the rest looked up from reference TRBV7-9 and TRBJ2-5, is DTGVSQNPRHKITKRGQNVTFRCDPISEHNRLYWYRQTLGQGPEFLTYFQNEAQLEKSRLLSDRFSAERPKGSFSTLEIQRTEQGDSAMYLCASSPGLAGETQYFGPGTRLLVL.

The V and J genes are TRBV3-1 (or the pseudogene TRBV3-2) and TRBJ1-6; TRBD1 is a possible D gene (6 bases). The V and J ends lost 0 bases and 8 bases respectively, with 14 bases between them. CDR1 and CDR2 (germline): LGHDT, YNNKEL (reference sequence). The CDR3 spans 16 residues. The CDR3 sequence: CASSQEYTGNHSPLHF. The CDR3 DNA sequence: TGTGCCAGCAGCCAAGAGTACACAGGGAACCATTCACCCCTCCACTTT.

This clone was seen a handful of times. The rearrangement joins TRBV3-1 (or the pseudogene TRBV3-2) to TRBJ2-1; tentative D call: TRBD1 (6 bases). The CDR3 is 15 amino acids. Germline loops: CDR1 LGHDT, CDR2 YNNKEL (reference sequence). Trimming removed 1 base from V and 7 bases from J, with 14 bases in between. In nucleotides, the CDR3 is TGTGCCAGCAGCCAAGTGGGGGACACATGGAATGAGCAGTTCTTC. Encoded protein: CASSQVGDTWNEQFF.

The chain has TRBV6-6 and TRBJ2-3; 7 bases fit TRBD2. The CDR3 is 16 residues long. V was pared by 2 bases and J by 3 bases, with 8 bases of the junction left unmatched. CDR1 and CDR2 from the germline V gene are MNHNY and SVGAGI (reference sequence). CDR3 protein: CASSYGRERMTDTQYF. The CDR3 DNA is TGTGCCAGCAGTTACGGGCGGGAGAGGATGACAGATACGCAGTATTTT.

The gene calls are TRBV5-8 and TRBJ2-1; possible D gene TRBD2, 7 bases. CDR1 SGHTS and CDR2 YDEGEE come from the germline V gene. The CDR3 is 17 amino acids. V lost 2 bases and J 10 bases, leaving 25 bases between the germline ends. In nucleotides, the CDR3 is TGTGCCAGCAGCTTTGGGGGCGGGAGTAATCTTGTTTCGGAGCAGTTCTTC. Translated: CASSFGGGSNLVSEQFF.

The chain uses TRBV11-3 and TRBJ2-5, with D possibly being TRBD2 (5 bases). There are 15 residues in the CDR3. V lost 2 bases and J 2 bases, leaving 12 bases between the germline ends. The V gene's germline CDR1 is SGHNT and CDR2 YENEEA. CDR3 DNA: TGTGCCAGCAGCTTAACCGGACTTTCACAAGAGACCCAGTACTTC. Translation gives CASSLTGLSQETQYF.

This sequence joins TRBV6-4 and TRBJ2-7; D call uncertain. V was clipped by 0 bases and J by 7 bases, with 7 bases between them. Germline V CDR1 and CDR2: MRHNA, SNTAGT. CDR3 size: 12 residues. In nucleotides, the CDR3 is TGTGCCAGCAGTGACTCTCAGGTAGAGCAGTACTTC. Translation gives CASSDSQVEQYF.